Below are 23 T cell receptor beta chains sequenced from a single sample in a study of blood T cell repertoires in COVID-19. Clones were sequenced by immunoSEQ multiplex PCR, and TCRdb holds only the in-frame ones, with some missing. The table lists around 300,000 clones, about nine tenths of them singletons. The sample comprised PBMCs or T cells enriched from blood (not recorded which). The source of these receptors is a woman aged 55-70 years who had recovered from COVID-19.

This chain connects TRBV5-1 to TRBJ2-7; 14 positions match TRBD2. The germline CDR1 and CDR2 sequences are SGHRS and YFSETQ. J was trimmed by 5 bases and V by 0 bases; bases with no gene match: 4. The CDR3 length is 16 residues. In DNA, the CDR3 is TGCGCCAGCAGCTTGGGACTAGCGGGAGGGATCCACGAGCAGTACTTC. Translating it yields CASSLGLAGGIHEQYF.

Here the CDR3 DNA reads TGTGCCAGCAGCTTGGAACAGGGTTGGAATGAAAAACTGTTTTTT. It encodes CASSLEQGWNEKLFF. J is TRBJ1-4 and V is TRBV7-9, with D possibly TRBD1 on 6 matching bases. The CDR3 runs 15 residues. Germline-derived CDR1 and CDR2 are SEHNR and FQNEAQ (reference sequence). Trimming took 3 bases from V and 5 from J, leaving 13 bases between them. The full variable domain, rest sourced from reference TRBV7-9 and TRBJ1-4, is DTGVSQNPRHKITKRGQNVTFRCDPISEHNRLYWYRQTLGQGPEFLTYFQNEAQLEKSRLLSDRFSAERPKGSFSTLEIQRTEQGDSAMYLCASSLEQGWNEKLFFGSGTQLSVL.

DNA of the CDR3: TGTGCCAGTAGTATAGATCAGACATATCAGGGTACGCAGTATTTT. It yields the protein CASSIDQTYQGTQYF. The rearrangement joins TRBV19 to TRBJ2-3; a possible D gene is TRBD1 (5 bases). Germline lookup yields CDR1 LNHDA and CDR2 SQIVND (reference sequence). The CDR3 has 15 residues. Deletions cut 0 bases from V and 8 bases from J, with 15 bases between.

The rearrangement uses TRBV9 and TRBJ1-2; D is possibly TRBD1 (5 bases). The CDR3 length is 15 residues. V lost 7 bases and J 4 bases, leaving 20 bases between the germline ends. CDR1 and CDR2 from the germline V gene are SGDLS and YYNGEE. As DNA, the CDR3 is TGTGCCAGCGAGGACATGTACTCAAGGACCTATGGCTACACCTTC. Translated, it gives CASEDMYSRTYGYTF. The entire variable domain, with the rest obtained from reference TRBV9 and TRBJ1-2, is as follows: DSGVTQTPKHLITATGQRVTLRCSPRSGDLSVYWYQQSLDQGLQFLIQYYNGEERAKGNILERFSAQQFPDLHSELNLSSLELGDSALYFCASEDMYSRTYGYTFGSGTRLTVV.

The chain's CDR3 is CASSSWDRHGYTF. In DNA form, the CDR3 reads TGTGCCAGCAGCTCTTGGGACAGGCATGGCTACACCTTC. This chain links TRBV5-8 with TRBJ1-2; TRBD1 matches at 8 bases. CDR1 is SGHTS and CDR2 is YDEGEE in the germline V gene. CDR3 length equals 13 residues. The V gene end was trimmed by 3 bases and the J gene end by 6 bases; junction bases not matched to a gene: 4.

The V and J genes are TRBV6-5 and TRBJ2-7, with TRBD2 matching over 8 bases. V was clipped by 0 bases and J by 2 bases; unmatched bases: 3. The CDR3 has 15 amino acids. CDR1 is MNHEY, CDR2 SVGAGI, per germline. The CDR3, as DNA: TGTGCCAGCAGTTACTCCCAAGCGGGAGCCTACGAGCAGTACTTC. Translating it yields CASSYSQAGAYEQYF.

The chain carries TRBV30 and TRBJ1-1; TRBD1 matches 10 bases. The CDR3 runs to 15 residues. J lost 5 bases, V lost 1 base, and 7 bases had no gene match. Germline CDR1 GTSNPN, CDR2 SVGIG (reference sequence). CDR3 region: CAWSGQGAGLTEAFF. Written as DNA, the CDR3 is TGTGCCTGGAGTGGACAGGGGGCCGGATTAACTGAAGCTTTCTTT.

This CDR3 reads CATISGQGFDGYTF. The CDR3 DNA reads as TGTGCCACCATTTCGGGACAGGGATTCGATGGCTACACCTTC. The chain combines TRBV15 with TRBJ1-2; 9 nucleotides agree with TRBD1. This CDR3 contains 14 residues. CDR1 LNHNV and CDR2 YYDKDF come from the germline V gene (reference sequence). V lost 7 bases to trimming and J lost 6 bases; unmatched junction nucleotides: 9.

The V and J genes are TRBV24-1 and TRBJ2-1; 7 bases fit TRBD2. CDR1 is KGHDR and CDR2 is SFDVKD in the germline V gene. Trimming removed 4 bases from V and 3 bases from J; junction bases left unmatched: 2. The CDR3 is 14 amino acids. The CDR3 is CATSEGLDYNEQFF. The CDR3 bases are TGTGCCACCAGTGAAGGACTAGACTACAATGAGCAGTTCTTC.

The rearrangement links TRBV28 to TRBJ1-2; 8 nucleotides align to TRBD1. The CDR3 has 13 residues. J was trimmed by 7 bases and V by 4 bases; bases with no gene match: 5. Germline CDR1 and CDR2: MDHEN and SYDVKM. The CDR3 protein is CASSSGQGSGYTF. CDR3 sequence (DNA): TGTGCCAGCAGTTCCGGACAGGGAAGTGGCTACACCTTC.

The gene calls are TRBV5-1 and TRBJ1-1; D is perhaps TRBD1 (6 bases). The CDR3 runs to 14 residues. Germline lookup yields CDR1 SGHRS and CDR2 YFSETQ. Trimming took 2 bases from V and 4 from J, leaving 12 bases between them. CDR3 residues: CASSLTGFGTEAFF. CDR3 bases: TGCGCCAGCAGCTTAACAGGGTTTGGCACTGAAGCTTTCTTT. Full variable domain (remainder filled in from reference TRBV5-1 and TRBJ1-1): KAGVTQTPRYLIKTRGQQVTLSCSPISGHRSVSWYQQTPGQGLQFLFEYFSETQRNKGNFPGRFSGRQFSNSRSEMNVSTLELGDSALYLCASSLTGFGTEAFFGQGTRLTVV.

The V and J genes are TRBV7-6 and TRBJ2-2, with D tentatively TRBD1 (6 bases). There are 16 residues in the CDR3. From germline, CDR1 is SGHVS and CDR2 FNYEAQ. The ends were cut back, 1 base at V and 5 bases at J, with 14 bases in the middle. CDR3 region: CASSLVIQGRTGELFF. In nucleotides, the CDR3 is TGTGCCAGCAGCTTAGTGATCCAGGGGCGGACCGGGGAGCTGTTTTTT.

The sample holds a few counts of this clone. The rearrangement links TRBV10-1 to TRBJ2-7; D possibly corresponds to TRBD2 (5 bases). The V end lost 10 bases, the J end lost 4 bases, and 17 bases lay between the germline ends. This CDR3 region has 13 residues. Per the germline V gene, CDR1 is WNHNN and CDR2 is SYGVQD (reference sequence). The CDR3 region has the DNA TGCGCCACCCAGAAGGGAGAAGGGTACGAGCAGTACTTC. Its protein is CATQKGEGYEQYF.

The V call is TRBV21-1, the J call TRBJ2-2; TRBD2 is taken as the D call from the table, unchecked against the DNA. TRBV21-1 is a documented pseudogene. This CDR3 contains 17 residues. The CDR3 sequence: CASSTPWSFIRAGELFF. The CDR3 DNA is TGTGCCAGCAGCACCCCGTGGTCTTTTATTCGGGCCGGGGAGCTGTTTTTT.

This sequence joins TRBV5-1 and TRBJ1-1; D gene unclear. Per germline, CDR1 SGHRS and CDR2 YFSETQ. The CDR3 totals 12 residues. Between the trimmed V and J ends, which lost 5 bases and 6 bases, there was a span of 11 bases. The CDR3 loop is CASREGRAEAFF. CDR3 in DNA: TGCGCCAGCAGAGAGGGCCGAGCTGAAGCTTTCTTT. Full variable domain (missing parts from reference TRBV5-1 and TRBJ1-1): KAGVTQTPRYLIKTRGQQVTLSCSPISGHRSVSWYQQTPGQGLQFLFEYFSETQRNKGNFPGRFSGRQFSNSRSEMNVSTLELGDSALYLCASREGRAEAFFGQGTRLTVV.

The V call is TRBV10-3, the J call TRBJ2-3; 10 bases line up with TRBD2. The CDR3 runs to 16 residues. CDR1 is ENHRY and CDR2 is SYGVKD in the germline V gene. With V trimmed by 3 bases and J by 6 bases, 9 bases remained unmatched. CDR3 nucleotides: TGTGCCATCAGTGACCCTCCAAGCGGGGGGGCCGATACGCAGTATTTT. Translated: CAISDPPSGGADTQYF.

The sample holds one count of this clone. This chain joins TRBV2 and TRBJ2-1; 9 bases line up with TRBD2. J was trimmed by 3 bases and V by 6 bases; bases with no gene match: 6. Germline V gives CDR1 SNHLY, CDR2 FYNNEI. This CDR3 is built from 15 residues. The CDR3 protein is CASRAGTSLYNEQFF. For the CDR3, the DNA is TGTGCCAGCAGGGCCGGGACTAGCCTCTACAATGAGCAGTTCTTC.

The chain uses TRBV15 and TRBJ1-2; a possible D gene is TRBD1 (6 bases). V gave up 5 bases and J gave up 4 bases, with 14 bases separating them. Germline loops: CDR1 LNHNV, CDR2 YYDKDF (reference sequence). The CDR3 has 14 amino acids. This chain's CDR3 is CATSRDMVGYGYTF. CDR3 coding DNA: TGTGCCACCAGCCGGGACATGGTGGGCTATGGCTACACCTTC. The full variable domain, completed using reference TRBV15 and TRBJ1-2, is DAMVIQNPRYQVTQFGKPVTLSCSQTLNHNVMYWYQQKSSQAPKLLFHYYDKDFNNEADTPDNFQSRRPNTSFCFLDIRSPGLGDTAMYLCATSRDMVGYGYTFGSGTRLTVV.

This rearrangement joins TRBV3-1 (or the pseudogene TRBV3-2) to TRBJ2-7, with 8 bases identical to TRBD1. V lost 4 bases and J lost 2; bases outside the gene matches: 7. The germline V gene has CDR1 LGHDT and CDR2 YNNKEL (reference sequence). CDR3 length: 15 amino acids. The CDR3 sequence: CASSPGQGGPYEQYF. The CDR3 DNA reads as TGTGCCAGCAGCCCCGGACAGGGAGGACCCTACGAGCAGTACTTC.

The genes are TRBV30 and TRBJ1-1; D is unclear. The CDR3 consists of 13 residues. Trimming took 2 bases from V and 5 from J, leaving 12 bases between them. CDR1 and CDR2 (germline): GTSNPN, SVGIG (reference sequence). This chain's CDR3 is CAWSFPPMTEAFF. In DNA form, the CDR3 reads TGTGCCTGGAGTTTCCCTCCTATGACTGAAGCTTTCTTT.

This clone was seen just once. The rearrangement uses TRBV11-3 and TRBJ2-3, with D perhaps matching TRBD2 (5 bases). The germline V gene encodes CDR1 SGHNT and CDR2 YENEEA. The V end was cut by 5 bases, the J end by 0 bases, with 9 bases between. The CDR3 consists of 14 residues. The CDR3 sequence: CASSPRTSTDTQYF. In DNA form, the CDR3 reads TGTGCCAGCAGCCCCCGGACTAGCACAGATACGCAGTATTTT.

The genes are TRBV6-1 and TRBJ1-2; D remains ambiguous. Between the trimmed V and J ends, which lost 3 bases and 3 bases, there was a span of 11 bases. The CDR3 is made up of 14 amino acids. Germline assignment: CDR1 MNHNS and CDR2 SASEGT. CDR3 residues: CASSDYDSYYGYTF. The CDR3 DNA reads TGTGCCAGCAGTGATTATGACTCCTACTATGGCTACACCTTC.

The CDR3 sequence is CAVLGGRAEETQYF. CDR3 nucleotides: TGTGCCGTGCTAGGCGGGAGGGCCGAAGAGACCCAGTACTTC. The genes are TRBV28 and TRBJ2-5, with TRBD2 matching 9 bases. This CDR3 has 14 residues. The germline V gene has CDR1 MDHEN and CDR2 SYDVKM. With V trimmed by 11 bases and J by 3 bases, 10 bases remained unmatched.